This T cell receptor (beta chain) was identified in a study of T cell responses to AZD1222 COVID-19 vaccine. The method was immunoSEQ multiplex PCR; TCRdb's version includes in-frame clones alone and lacks a portion of them. The profile shows about 130,000 clones, roughly nine tenths of them singletons. This clone is deemed medium-sized. Its antigen is unknown. Study-wide points: Compared with day 0, the breadth and depth of the Spike-specific TCR repertoire rose significantly after two doses of AZD1222. White British people made up most donors, females outnumbered males, and clonal diversity was possibly underestimated.

The TCR sequence derives from an adult in good health. The specimen comprised peripheral blood, sampled on day 0 of AZD1222 vaccination.

The CDR3 is CASSQEVQGAYNEQFF. The CDR3 coding sequence is TGCGCCAGCAGCCAAGAAGTACAGGGGGCCTACAATGAGCAGTTCTTC. The J gene is TRBJ2-1, the V gene TRBV4-3; 8 bases fit TRBD1. The junction had 3 bases not matched to a gene; V was cut back by 0 bases and J by 2 bases. This CDR3 comprises 16 residues. Germline V gene sequence: CDR1 LGHNA, CDR2 YSLEER.